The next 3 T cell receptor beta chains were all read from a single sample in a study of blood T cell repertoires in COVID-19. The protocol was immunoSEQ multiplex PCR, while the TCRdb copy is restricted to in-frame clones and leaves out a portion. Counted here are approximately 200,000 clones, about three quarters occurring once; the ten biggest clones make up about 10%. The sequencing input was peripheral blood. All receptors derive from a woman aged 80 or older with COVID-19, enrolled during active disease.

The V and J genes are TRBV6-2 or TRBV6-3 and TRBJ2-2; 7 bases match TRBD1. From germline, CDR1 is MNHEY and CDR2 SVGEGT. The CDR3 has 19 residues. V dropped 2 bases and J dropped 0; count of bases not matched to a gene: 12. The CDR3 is CASSYPTAGTATNTGELFF. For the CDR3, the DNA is TGTGCCAGCAGTTACCCAACCGCCGGGACAGCTACGAACACCGGGGAGCTGTTTTTT.

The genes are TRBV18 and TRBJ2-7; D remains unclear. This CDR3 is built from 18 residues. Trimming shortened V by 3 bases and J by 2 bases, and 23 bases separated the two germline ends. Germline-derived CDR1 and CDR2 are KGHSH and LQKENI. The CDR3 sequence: CASSPSHGSNRGTYEQYF. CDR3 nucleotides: TGTGCCAGCTCACCCTCGCATGGGTCAAATCGCGGTACCTACGAGCAGTACTTC.

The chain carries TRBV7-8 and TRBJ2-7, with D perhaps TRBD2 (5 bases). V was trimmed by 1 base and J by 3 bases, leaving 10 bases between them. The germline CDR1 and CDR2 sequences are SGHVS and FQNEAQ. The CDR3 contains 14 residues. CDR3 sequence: CASSLDGVRYEQYF. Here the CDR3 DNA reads TGTGCCAGCAGCTTAGACGGGGTCCGCTACGAGCAGTACTTC.